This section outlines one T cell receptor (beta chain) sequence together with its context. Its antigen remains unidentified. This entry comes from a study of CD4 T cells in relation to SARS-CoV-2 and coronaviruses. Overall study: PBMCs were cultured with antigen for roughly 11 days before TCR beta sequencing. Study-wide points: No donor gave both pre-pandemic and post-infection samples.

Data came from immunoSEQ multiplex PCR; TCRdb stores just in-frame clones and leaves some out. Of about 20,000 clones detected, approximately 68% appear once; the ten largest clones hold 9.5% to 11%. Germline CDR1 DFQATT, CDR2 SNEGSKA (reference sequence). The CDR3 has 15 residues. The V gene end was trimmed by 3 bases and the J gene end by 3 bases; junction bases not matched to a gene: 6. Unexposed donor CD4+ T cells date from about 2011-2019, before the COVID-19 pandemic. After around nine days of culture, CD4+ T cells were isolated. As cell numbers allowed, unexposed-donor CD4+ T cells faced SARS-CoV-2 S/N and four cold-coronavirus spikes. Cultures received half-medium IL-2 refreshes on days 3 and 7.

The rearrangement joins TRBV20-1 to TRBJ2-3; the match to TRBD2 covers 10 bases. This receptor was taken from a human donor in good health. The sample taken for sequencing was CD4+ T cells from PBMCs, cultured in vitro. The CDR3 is CSASSGTSVTDTQYF. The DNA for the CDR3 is TGCAGTGCTAGTTCCGGGACTAGCGTAACAGATACGCAGTATTTT.